These T cell receptor beta chains were read from a single sample in a study of PD-1 blockade in classical Hodgkin lymphoma. Using immunoSEQ multiplex PCR, the repertoire was profiled, and TCRdb retains in-frame clones only, with some absent. The sample shows 60,000 to 65,000 clones, about 91% of them seen only once. The source material was peripheral blood mononuclear cells (PBMCs), sampled at baseline. These receptors all come from a human donor with classical Hodgkin lymphoma. The CDR3 runs from the conserved cysteine through the conserved F or W. D genes are given only for firm matches. Clone size appears in some rows only: once, few, many, or a class for an expanded clone.

j_call	d_call	v_call	clone_size	cdr3_aa	cdr3_nt
TRBJ2-1	TRBD2	TRBV5-1	few	CASSLGLAGGRTYNEQFF	TGCGCCAGCAGCTTGGGACTAGCGGGGGGGCGGACCTACAATGAGCAGTTCTTC
TRBJ1-1	TRBD1	TRBV6-1	-	CASSGGGDRGKNTEAFF	TGTGCCAGCAGTGGTGGTGGGGACAGGGGGAAGAACACTGAAGCTTTCTTT
TRBJ1-2	-	TRBV7-3	-	CASSTPNAGDGYTF	TGTGCCAGCAGCACCCCGAATGCAGGGGACGGCTACACCTTC
TRBJ2-3	-	TRBV7-2	-	CASSLAGAPTDTQYF	TGTGCCAGCAGCTTAGCGGGGGCCCCCACAGATACGCAGTATTTT
TRBJ2-1	-	TRBV2	-	CASTIGNNEQFF	TGTGCCAGCACTATAGGGAACAATGAGCAGTTCTTC
TRBJ1-2	-	TRBV5-6	few	CASRLWDIGVGYTF	TGTGCCAGCCGCCTTTGGGATATTGGAGTTGGCTACACCTTC
TRBJ1-1	-	TRBV5-6	-	CASSVSVNTEAFF	TGTGCCAGCAGCGTCAGTGTGAACACTGAAGCTTTCTTT
TRBJ2-5	-	TRBV27	-	CASRQIPGNQETQYF	TGTGCCAGCAGGCAAATACCGGGGAACCAAGAGACCCAGTACTTC
TRBJ1-1	TRBD1	TRBV6-1	-	CASSEARQGRTEAFF	TGTGCCAGCAGTGAAGCGAGACAGGGGAGAACTGAAGCTTTCTTT
TRBJ1-1	-	TRBV25-1	-	CASSEYRTVTEAFF	TGTGCCAGCAGTGAATATCGGACAGTCACTGAAGCTTTCTTT
TRBJ1-4	-	TRBV4-3	-	CASSQEETPANEKLFF	TGCGCCAGCAGCCAAGAAGAGACGCCGGCAAATGAAAAACTGTTTTTT
TRBJ2-3	-	TRBV7-2	-	CASSLWSDTQYF	TGTGCCAGCAGCTTATGGTCAGATACGCAGTATTTT
TRBJ1-1	TRBD1	TRBV19	-	CASTGQGNTEAFF	TGTGCCAGTACCGGACAGGGAAACACTGAAGCTTTCTTT
TRBJ1-1	-	TRBV11-3	-	CASSLGDTEAFF	TGTGCCAGCAGCTTAGGGGACACTGAAGCTTTCTTT
TRBJ1-5	-	TRBV7-8	-	CASSFTGSPRRHF	TGTGCCAGCAGCTTCACGGGGTCCCCGCGAAGGCATTTT
TRBJ1-5	TRBD1	TRBV5-6	once	CASSLGYGTGGYSNQPQHF	TGTGCCAGCAGCTTGGGGTACGGGACAGGGGGGTATAGCAATCAGCCCCAGCATTTT
TRBJ1-6	-	TRBV6-6	-	CASSYAQANSPLHF	TGTGCCAGCAGTTACGCCCAGGCTAATTCACCCCTCCACTTT